This TCR beta chain was documented in a study of siplizumab effects on memory and regulatory T cells. Germline loops: CDR1 SGHAT, CDR2 FQDESV (reference sequence). This CDR3 comprises 16 residues. Germline trimming cut 5 bases from V and 3 bases from J; bases unmatched to any gene: 7. Study results and caveats: Memory cells seemed less diverse than naive T cells, which seemed major alloresponse contributors.

Profiling relied on immunoSEQ multiplex PCR, and the TCRdb table lists in-frame clones only, not all of them. This sample has fewer than 120,000 clones, with more than 90% found just once. Worth noting for this clone: As yet, its antigen is unknown.

The chain links TRBV11-1 to TRBJ2-1, with 10 bases fitting TRBD2. Sequenced material: CD4+ T cells sorted from blood. This receptor was identified in a human donor in good health. The CDR3 protein is CASSHIAGGLYNEQFF. DNA for the CDR3: TGTGCCAGCAGCCATATAGCGGGAGGTCTCTACAATGAGCAGTTCTTC.